In this sample, the clone carrying this T cell receptor (beta chain) turned up a few times. TCRdb called the 5' RACE reads again in MiXCR, with one record for every CDR3 protein. The data show tens of thousands of distinct CDR3 sequences, with approximately 31% seen just once and 4% to 5% held by the top ten. CD4+CD45RO+CD25- cells were isolated as memory CD4+ T cells. Deletions cut 9 bases from V and 8 bases from J, with 20 bases between. The CDR3 spans 13 residues. CDR1 SGDLS and CDR2 YYNGEE come from the germline V gene. Material: tumor-infiltrating memory CD4+ T cells sorted from the breast tumor. Subset of the sample: memory CD4+ T cells, CD4+CD45RO+CD25-. The sequence came from a female donor with breast cancer. This rearrangement joins TRBV9 to TRBJ1-1; D uncertain. CDR3 protein: CATKAAELGEAFF. The CDR3 bases are TGTGCCACCAAGGCGGCGGAATTGGGAGAAGCTTTCTTT.